This T cell receptor beta chain was found in a study of Tregs in tolerant kidney transplant recipients. The germline V and J ends were trimmed by 5 bases and 8 bases, with 15 bases remaining between them. Germline lookup yields CDR1 MGHRA and CDR2 YSYEKL. The CDR3 contains 14 residues. Assay used: immunoSEQ multiplex PCR; TCRdb lists only in-frame clones, some missing. The data hold some 70,000 clones, with about 89% observed a single time. This chain joins TRBV4-1 and TRBJ1-4; tentatively, D is TRBD1 (6 bases). The sample consisted of CD4+ T cells from blood, taken before the transplant. The sequence was collected from a human donor who received a combined kidney and bone marrow transplant. The CDR3 DNA is TGCGCCAGCAGCTCAGGGGCAGGGAAGGAAAAACTGTTTTTT. It codes for CASSSGAGKEKLFF.